This T cell receptor beta chain was documented in a study of spatial heterogeneity in lung cancer. Across the study: Detection consistently captured more beta-chain sequences than alpha-chain sequences. As counted in raw reads, each unique TCR and UMI combination appeared more than ten times on average.

As to time point: sample taken at primary tumor resection. Researchers sequenced whole RNA taken from tumor, nontumor lung or frozen PBMC without sorting. The donors comprised about 69 untreated early-stage non-small cell lung cancer patients. TCRdb reprocessed the 5' RACE reads with MiXCR, giving one entry per CDR3 protein. The sample lists just over 25,000 distinct CDR3 sequences, 9.5% to 15% seen once, with under 30% in the top ten. The CDR3 has 14 residues. The germline V and J ends were trimmed by 3 bases and 0 bases, with 12 bases remaining between them. CDR1 is DFQATT, CDR2 SNEGSKA, per germline (reference sequence).

This sequence originates from a female donor with early-stage non-small cell lung cancer. The V and J genes are TRBV20-1 and TRBJ2-7; weak D call: TRBD2 (5 bases). This sample comprised PBMCs, obtained at surgery. The CDR3 spells CSASGVLNSYEQYF. The CDR3 DNA follows: TGCAGTGCTAGCGGGGTATTAAACTCCTACGAGCAGTACTTC.